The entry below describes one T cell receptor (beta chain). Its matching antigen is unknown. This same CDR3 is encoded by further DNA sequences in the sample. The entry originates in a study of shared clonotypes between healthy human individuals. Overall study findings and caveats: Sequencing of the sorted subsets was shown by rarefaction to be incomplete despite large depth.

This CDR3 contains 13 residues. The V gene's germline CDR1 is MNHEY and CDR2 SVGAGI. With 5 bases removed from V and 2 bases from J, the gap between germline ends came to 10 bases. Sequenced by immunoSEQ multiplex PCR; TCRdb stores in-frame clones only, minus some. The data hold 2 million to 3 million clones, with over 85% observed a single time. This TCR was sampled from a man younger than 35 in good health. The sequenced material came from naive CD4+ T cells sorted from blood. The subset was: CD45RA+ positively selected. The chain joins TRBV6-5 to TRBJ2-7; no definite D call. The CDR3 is CASSPGSPYEQYF. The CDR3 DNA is TGTGCCAGCAGTCCGGGTTCACCCTACGAGCAGTACTTC.